A selection of T cell receptor beta chains follows, all from one sample in a study of identical twins. In TCRdb, the 5' RACE reads were re-called with MiXCR into one record per CDR3 protein. The top ten hold approximately 3% of the sample, which has fewer than 650,000 distinct CDR3 sequences, roughly 9.9% seen once. This same sample was also part of a study on yellow fever vaccine responses in identical twins.

Specimen: PBMCs. The receptors were sampled from a woman aged 18 to 35 in good health. The CDR3 runs from the conserved cysteine through the conserved F or W. D genes are given only for firm matches. A row's size may be missing; if present it is once, few, many or a size class.

v_gene	j_gene	abundance	d_gene	CDR3aa	CDR3nt
TRBV12-3/TRBV12-4	TRBJ2-3	.	TRBD2	CASRPGGISGTQYF	TGTGCCAGCAGGCCGGGGGGGATATCGGGTACGCAGTATTTT
TRBV11-2	TRBJ2-7	many	TRBD2	CASSLIRPGLADLYEQYF	TGTGCCAGCAGCTTGATACGTCCGGGACTAGCGGACCTCTACGAGCAGTACTTC
TRBV20-1	TRBJ2-7	many	.	CSARFSGQYYEQYF	TGCAGTGCTAGGTTTAGCGGACAATACTACGAGCAGTACTTC
TRBV12-3/TRBV12-4	TRBJ2-1	few	TRBD2	CASSPSLAGGFDEQFF	TGTGCCAGCAGTCCAAGTCTAGCGGGAGGTTTCGATGAGCAGTTCTTC
TRBV9	TRBJ2-3	many	.	CASSAEGRRNSTDTQYF	TGTGCCAGCAGCGCCGAAGGACGGCGGAACAGCACAGATACGCAGTATTTT
TRBV6-2/TRBV6-3	TRBJ2-7	.	TRBD2	CASSRGTSRHF	TGTGCCAGCAGTCGCGGGACTAGTCGGCACTTC
TRBV20-1	TRBJ2-1	few	TRBD2	CSAGTSGGGYNEQFF	TGCAGTGCTGGGACTAGCGGGGGGGGGTACAATGAGCAGTTCTTC
TRBV28	TRBJ1-5	many	.	CASSSGSQHF	TGTGCCAGCAGTTCCGGGTCCCAGCATTTT
TRBV6-1	TRBJ2-7	many	.	CASSADVSYEQYF	TGTGCCAGCAGTGCCGACGTCTCCTACGAGCAGTACTTC
TRBV20-1	TRBJ2-1	few	.	CSALYKFF	TGCAGTGCTCTATATAAGTTCTTC
TRBV20-1	TRBJ1-1	many	.	CSAGQSTEAFF	TGCAGTGCCGGACAGAGCACTGAAGCTTTCTTT
TRBV2	TRBJ2-6	.	.	CASDRGAISGANVLTF	TGTGCCAGTGATCGCGGGGCGATCTCTGGGGCCAACGTCCTGACTTTC
TRBV13	TRBJ2-7	.	.	CASSTSLDNEQYF	TGTGCCAGCAGCACAAGCCTTGACAACGAGCAGTACTTC
TRBV30	TRBJ2-2	.	.	CAWSGTNTGELFF	TGTGCCTGGAGCGGGACTAACACCGGGGAGCTGTTTTTT
TRBV20-1	TRBJ2-3	.	TRBD2	CSASTSGRTDTQYF	TGCAGTGCTAGCACTAGCGGTCGCACAGATACGCAGTATTTT
TRBV5-1	TRBJ2-7	few	.	CASSLAEYSYEQYF	TGCGCCAGTTCCTTGGCGGAGTACTCCTACGAGCAGTACTTC
TRBV11-1	TRBJ1-6	few	.	CASSFYRDVSSYNSPLHF	TGTGCCAGCAGTTTCTACAGGGACGTAAGCTCCTATAATTCACCCCTCCACTTT
TRBV28	TRBJ2-1	many	TRBD2	CASSPSGAQLNEQFF	TGTGCCAGCAGCCCAAGCGGGGCCCAACTCAATGAGCAGTTCTTC
TRBV3-1	TRBJ2-6	.	.	CASSQLVGTGANVLTF	TGTGCCAGCAGCCAGCTTGTAGGGACTGGGGCCAACGTCCTGACTTTC
TRBV4-3	TRBJ2-1	few	.	CASSPRTEAYNEQFF	TGCGCCAGCAGCCCTCGGACCGAGGCATACAATGAGCAGTTCTTC
TRBV7-2	TRBJ2-1	few	.	CASSLATDYNEQFF	TGTGCCAGCAGCTTAGCGACGGACTACAATGAGCAGTTCTTC
TRBV12-3/TRBV12-4	TRBJ1-2	many	.	CASSIGQTDGYTF	TGTGCCAGCAGTATTGGACAGACGGATGGCTACACCTTC
TRBV20-1	TRBJ2-3	.	TRBD2	CSARDPASGGHTDTQYF	TGCAGTGCTAGAGATCCCGCTAGCGGGGGACACACAGATACGCAGTATTTT
TRBV27	TRBJ2-3	.	.	CASRTGSFDTQYF	TGTGCCAGCAGAACAGGGTCATTTGATACGCAGTATTTT
TRBV6-4	TRBJ2-3	few	.	CASSDSSGADTQYF	TGTGCCAGCAGTGACAGCTCTGGGGCGGATACGCAGTATTTT
TRBV11-3	TRBJ2-1	few	.	CARPRASYNEQFF	TGTGCCAGACCGAGGGCCTCCTACAATGAGCAGTTCTTC
TRBV5-1	TRBJ1-2	many	.	CASSLDSDGYTF	TGCGCCAGCAGCCTGGACAGCGATGGCTACACCTTC
TRBV12-3/TRBV12-4	TRBJ1-1	.	.	CASSFESPTEAFF	TGTGCCAGCAGTTTCGAGTCCCCAACTGAAGCTTTCTTT
TRBV5-1	TRBJ1-1	many	TRBD1	CASSPVGQGMNTEAFF	TGCGCCAGCAGCCCGGTAGGACAGGGGATGAACACTGAAGCTTTCTTT
TRBV28	TRBJ2-2	few	.	CASSFSVNTGELFF	TGTGCCAGCAGTTTCAGCGTGAACACCGGGGAGCTGTTTTTT
TRBV7-8	TRBJ2-7	many	.	CASSSRDGSYEQYF	TGTGCCAGCAGCAGTCGGGACGGCTCCTACGAGCAGTACTTC
TRBV12-3/TRBV12-4	TRBJ2-1	many	TRBD2	CASSLDSGGANEQFF	TGTGCCAGCAGTTTAGATAGCGGGGGGGCAAATGAGCAGTTCTTC
TRBV2	TRBJ2-2	few	.	CAIAGTANTGELFF	TGTGCCATCGCCGGGACTGCGAACACCGGGGAGCTGTTTTTT
TRBV3-1	TRBJ2-1	few	TRBD2	CASSQQLAGLYDEQFF	TGTGCCAGCAGCCAGCAACTAGCGGGATTATACGATGAGCAGTTCTTC